A selection of T cell receptor beta chains follows, all from one sample in a study of blood T cell repertoires in COVID-19. Sequencing used immunoSEQ multiplex PCR; TCRdb keeps in-frame clones, though not all of them. The sample gives around 71,000 clones, roughly 86% of which show up once; 1.5% to 2% is in the top ten. The specimen sequenced was peripheral blood. The origin of the receptors is a woman aged 60 to 75 with acute or convalescent COVID-19. CDR3s include the opening cysteine and the closing phenylalanine or tryptophan. Fields, in order: J gene, clone size, D gene, V gene, CDR3 DNA, CDR3 protein. A D gene is named only where the DNA matches it firmly. Clone size is shown for a subset of rows, as once, few, many or a class of expanded clone.

J gene: TRBJ1-4; clone size: .; D gene: .; V gene: TRBV5-1; CDR3 DNA: TGCGCCAGCAGCTTGACTACAGGGTTAGAGAAGGGTGAAAAACTGTTTTTT; CDR3 protein: CASSLTTGLEKGEKLFF
J gene: TRBJ2-1; clone size: .; D gene: TRBD1; V gene: TRBV5-1; CDR3 DNA: TGCGCCAGCAGCTTGGTCAGACAGGGCAATGAGCAGTTCTTC; CDR3 protein: CASSLVRQGNEQFF
J gene: TRBJ2-1; clone size: .; D gene: TRBD2; V gene: TRBV5-5; CDR3 DNA: TGTGCCAGCAGCTTGGGGCTAGCGGGAGACAATGAGCAGTTCTTC; CDR3 protein: CASSLGLAGDNEQFF
J gene: TRBJ2-2; clone size: .; D gene: .; V gene: TRBV29-1; CDR3 DNA: TGCAGCGTTGTGCCAGGGTCTCCCGGGGAGCTGTTTTTT; CDR3 protein: CSVVPGSPGELFF
J gene: TRBJ2-6; clone size: .; D gene: .; V gene: TRBV5-6; CDR3 DNA: TGTGCCAGCAGCCATCGACAGTTCGGTTCCTCTGGGGCCAACGTCCTGACTTTC; CDR3 protein: CASSHRQFGSSGANVLTF
J gene: TRBJ1-5; clone size: .; D gene: TRBD1; V gene: TRBV19; CDR3 DNA: TGTGCCAGTAGTATTGACAGGGGCGGGCCCCAGCATTTT; CDR3 protein: CASSIDRGGPQHF
J gene: TRBJ1-4; clone size: .; D gene: TRBD1; V gene: TRBV13; CDR3 DNA: TGTGCCAGCAGCCAAAACCGGGACAGCGAAAAACTGTTTTTT; CDR3 protein: CASSQNRDSEKLFF
J gene: TRBJ1-2; clone size: .; D gene: .; V gene: TRBV24-1; CDR3 DNA: TGTGCCACCAGTGATCCCGGCAGGGGTTATGGCTACACCTTC; CDR3 protein: CATSDPGRGYGYTF
J gene: TRBJ2-6; clone size: few; D gene: TRBD2; V gene: TRBV5-5; CDR3 DNA: TGTGCCAGCAGCCGGGGGGGAGCCGGGGCCAACGTCCTGACTTTC; CDR3 protein: CASSRGGAGANVLTF
J gene: TRBJ1-1; clone size: few; D gene: .; V gene: TRBV5-1; CDR3 DNA: TGCGCCAGCAGCTTAGGGGCGTCGAACACTGAAGCTTTCTTT; CDR3 protein: CASSLGASNTEAFF
J gene: TRBJ2-7; clone size: .; D gene: TRBD1; V gene: TRBV5-1; CDR3 DNA: TGCGCCAGCAGCTTGAGCCGGGACAGGGGAGAGGACGAGCAGTACTTC; CDR3 protein: CASSLSRDRGEDEQYF
J gene: TRBJ2-6; clone size: .; D gene: .; V gene: TRBV9; CDR3 DNA: TGTGCCAGCAGTAGACAGATATACTCTGGGGCCAACGTCCTGACTTTC; CDR3 protein: CASSRQIYSGANVLTF
J gene: TRBJ1-2; clone size: .; D gene: TRBD1; V gene: TRBV19; CDR3 DNA: TGTGCCAGCCAGGGAGGGGCAGGGGGCGACTATGGCTACACCTTC; CDR3 protein: CASQGGAGGDYGYTF
J gene: TRBJ2-7; clone size: .; D gene: TRBD2; V gene: TRBV10-3; CDR3 DNA: TGTGCCATCAGCGGGACTAGCGGGAGGGCAGGTGAGCAGTACTTC; CDR3 protein: CAISGTSGRAGEQYF
J gene: TRBJ1-2; clone size: .; D gene: .; V gene: TRBV5-6; CDR3 DNA: TGTGCCAGCAGCTTGTCAGGTCCCGGGGTGGGCTATGGCTACACCTTC; CDR3 protein: CASSLSGPGVGYGYTF
J gene: TRBJ1-4; clone size: .; D gene: .; V gene: TRBV20-1; CDR3 DNA: TGCAGTGCTAGTCCGGGAAGTTCAACTAATGAAAAACTGTTTTTT; CDR3 protein: CSASPGSSTNEKLFF
J gene: TRBJ2-3; clone size: .; D gene: TRBD2; V gene: TRBV19; CDR3 DNA: TGTGCCAGTACCCCGGGACTAGCGGGGGGGTTCACAGATACGCAGTATTTT; CDR3 protein: CASTPGLAGGFTDTQYF
J gene: TRBJ2-3; clone size: .; D gene: .; V gene: TRBV11-2; CDR3 DNA: TGTGCCAGCAGCAGCCGACAGGTGGACACAGATACGCAGTATTTT; CDR3 protein: CASSSRQVDTDTQYF
J gene: TRBJ2-1; clone size: .; D gene: TRBD1; V gene: TRBV4-1; CDR3 DNA: TGCGCCAGCAGCCGAGCCGGGACAGGGTCCTACAATGAGCAGTTCTTC; CDR3 protein: CASSRAGTGSYNEQFF
J gene: TRBJ1-3; clone size: .; D gene: TRBD1; V gene: TRBV7-9; CDR3 DNA: TGTGCCAGCAGCCACACCGGGACAGGGTCCGGAAACACCATATATTTT; CDR3 protein: CASSHTGTGSGNTIYF
J gene: TRBJ1-2; clone size: .; D gene: .; V gene: TRBV13; CDR3 DNA: TGTGCCAGCAGCTTAGCGTCCGGGTATGGCTACACCTTC; CDR3 protein: CASSLASGYGYTF